The T cell receptor (beta chain) described here comes from a study of identifying expanded T cells in peripheral blood. This clone was found once. From germline, CDR1 is SGHRS and CDR2 YFSETQ. The J segment lost 11 bases and the V segment lost 0 bases, leaving 4 bases of the junction unmatched. This CDR3 spans 13 amino acids. The protocol was immunoSEQ multiplex PCR, while the TCRdb copy is restricted to in-frame clones and leaves out a portion. The sample lists around 130,000 clones, around 88% occurring once. The sample was blood. The receptor was derived from a person aged 18 to 70 in good health. The chain recombines TRBV5-1 with TRBJ2-1, with TRBD1 matching 8 bases. The CDR3 DNA reads TGCGCCAGCAGCTTGGTGTCAGGGGGCCAGCAGTTCTTC. It yields the protein CASSLVSGGQQFF.